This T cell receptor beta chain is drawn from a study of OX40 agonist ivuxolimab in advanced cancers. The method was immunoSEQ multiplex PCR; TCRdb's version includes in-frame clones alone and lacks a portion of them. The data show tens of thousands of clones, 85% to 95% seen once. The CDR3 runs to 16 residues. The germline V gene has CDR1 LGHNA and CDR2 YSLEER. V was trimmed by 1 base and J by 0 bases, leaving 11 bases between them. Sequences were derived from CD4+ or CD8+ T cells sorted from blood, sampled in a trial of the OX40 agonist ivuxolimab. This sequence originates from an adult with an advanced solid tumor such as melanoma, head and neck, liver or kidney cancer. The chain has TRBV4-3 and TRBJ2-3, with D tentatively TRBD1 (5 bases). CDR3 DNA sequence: TGCGCCAGCAGCCAAGGTCCCCAGGGAAGCACAGATACGCAGTATTTT. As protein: CASSQGPQGSTDTQYF.